These 21 T cell receptor beta chains were sequenced from one sample in a study of cytomegalovirus exposure and HLA in healthy donors. PCR was performed using 60 Vbeta and 13 Jbeta primers. TCRdb's table, derived via immunoSEQ multiplex PCR, lists solely in-frame clones and lacks some. This sample has 150,000 to 180,000 clones, with around 75% found just once. The sample taken for sequencing was PBMCs. The receptors were sampled from a young man in good health and CMV-seropositive.

The rearrangement uses TRBV6-6 and TRBJ1-6, with D tentatively TRBD1 (6 bases). This CDR3 has 13 amino acids. V lost 8 bases and J 10 bases, leaving 15 bases between the germline ends. Germline V gene lookup returns CDR1 MNHNY and CDR2 SVGAGI (reference sequence). The CDR3, as DNA: TGTGCCAGCGAAGGGGCAGGGGAATCACCCCTCCACTTT. Amino acid sequence: CASEGAGESPLHF.

Regarding this clone: Different DNA sequences within this sample yield the same CDR3. The rearrangement links TRBV29-1 to TRBJ1-1, with D possibly matching TRBD1 (5 bases). The CDR3 contains 11 residues. Germline CDR1 and CDR2: SQVTM and ANQGSEA. The V gene lost 7 bases and the J gene lost 0 bases, with 6 bases spanning the gap. The CDR3 sequence: CSARVNTEAFF. The CDR3 bases are TGCAGCGCCAGGGTGAACACTGAAGCTTTCTTT.

The genes are TRBV6-1 and TRBJ2-7, with a possible D match to TRBD2 (6 bases). V gave up 5 bases and J gave up 0 bases, with 11 bases separating them. The CDR3 contains 14 residues. Germline V gives CDR1 MNHNS, CDR2 SASEGT. The CDR3 region has the DNA TGTGCCAGCAGTAGGGACTTTAGCTCCTACGAGCAGTACTTC. This encodes CASSRDFSSYEQYF.

The chain combines TRBV6-4 with TRBJ2-3; D ambiguous. Trimming removed 2 bases at V and 1 base at J, with 10 bases between. The CDR3 runs to 15 residues. Germline lookup yields CDR1 MRHNA and CDR2 SNTAGT. CDR3 DNA sequence: TGTGCCAGCAGTGACACTCCCCCCTGCACAGATACGCAGTATTTT. Its translation is CASSDTPPCTDTQYF.

V gene TRBV7-8 combines with J gene TRBJ1-5, with TRBD1 matching over 7 bases. CDR3 length: 15 amino acids. The germline CDR1 and CDR2 sequences are SGHVS and FQNEAQ. V shed 5 bases, J shed 4 bases, and the junction held 8 bases outside the gene matches. CDR3 in DNA: TGTGCCAGCAGCCGGGAGGGGGCGCTGAATCAGCCCCAGCATTTT. Its protein product is CASSREGALNQPQHF.

The chain recombines TRBV7-9 with TRBJ2-7, with 7 bases matching TRBD1. V lost 5 bases, J lost 7 bases, and 14 bases stayed unmatched. CDR3 size: 15 residues. Germline CDR1 SEHNR, CDR2 FQNEAQ (reference sequence). The CDR3 region is CASSRRQGTRAEQYF. As DNA, the CDR3 is TGTGCCAGCAGCCGACGACAGGGTACCAGGGCGGAGCAGTACTTC.

The chain combines TRBV7-6 with TRBJ2-1, with 14 bases matching TRBD2. The V gene end was trimmed by 4 bases and the J gene end by 8 bases; junction bases not matched to a gene: 16. The CDR3 sequence is 19 residues long. Germline CDR1 and CDR2: SGHVS and FNYEAQ. The CDR3 region is CASSSRTSGRRHLWDEQFF. Here the CDR3 DNA reads TGTGCCAGCAGCTCGAGGACTAGCGGGAGGCGCCACCTTTGGGATGAGCAGTTCTTC.

Of note for this clone: An end of the junction differs from the germline gene, which may be a read error. V gene TRBV7-8 combines with J gene TRBJ2-7, with 13 positions matching TRBD2. The CDR3 spans 12 residues. Germline lookup yields CDR1 SGHVS and CDR2 FQNEAQ. CDR3 coding DNA: TGTGCCAGCAGCCCCGGACTAGCGGGAGCCCTTTTC. Amino acids: CASSPGLAGALF.

V gene TRBV7-6 combines with J gene TRBJ2-3; no reliable D call. The germline gives CDR1 SGHVS, CDR2 FNYEAQ. Trimming took off 6 bases at V and 2 bases at J, with 15 bases between the two ends. This CDR3 spans 15 amino acids. CDR3 sequence (DNA): TGTGCCAGCAGTCCGTATGCAGGATCCACAGATACGCAGTATTTT. It specifies CASSPYAGSTDTQYF.

The CDR3: CASSPMNTEAFF. The CDR3 nucleotides are TGTGCCAGCAGTCCTATGAACACTGAAGCTTTCTTT. This chain links TRBV6-5 with TRBJ1-1; D is unresolved. CDR1 MNHEY and CDR2 SVGAGI come from the germline V gene. V lost 5 bases and J lost 0, with 4 bases in between. The CDR3 sequence is 12 residues long.

This chain connects TRBV5-1 to TRBJ2-5; D perhaps matches TRBD2 (5 bases). Germline V gene data show CDR1 as SGHRS and CDR2 as YFSETQ. This CDR3 is 15 amino acids long. With 0 bases removed from V and 1 base from J, the gap between germline ends came to 10 bases. The CDR3 loop is CASSLGRAVQETQYF. As DNA, the CDR3 is TGCGCCAGCAGCTTGGGGCGGGCGGTCCAAGAGACCCAGTACTTC.

This clone appeared a single time. This same CDR3 is encoded by further DNA sequences in the sample. V gene TRBV5-4 combines with J gene TRBJ2-5, with 11 bases lining up with TRBD2. The CDR3 totals 15 residues. The V and J ends lost 1 base and 1 base, in that order; junction bases with no gene match: 0. CDR1 is SGHNT, CDR2 YYREEE, per germline (reference sequence). CDR3 in amino acids: CASSLTSGGQETQYF. CDR3 sequence (DNA): TGTGCCAGCAGCTTGACTAGCGGGGGCCAAGAGACCCAGTACTTC.

A single count supports this clone. The rearrangement links TRBV7-3 to TRBJ1-1; D is undetermined. This CDR3 is built from 16 residues. The germline V and J ends were trimmed by 0 bases and 3 bases, with 14 bases remaining between them. The germline CDR1 and CDR2 sequences are SGHTA and FQGTGA. This CDR3 is CASSLTSMFRDTEAFF. The CDR3 DNA follows: TGTGCCAGCAGCTTAACGTCCATGTTCCGGGACACTGAAGCTTTCTTT.

This clone has more than one count but fewer than ten. The chain couples TRBV5-1 to TRBJ2-1; 12 bases are shared with TRBD2. The CDR3 spans 19 residues. The germline CDR1 and CDR2 sequences are SGHRS and YFSETQ. With 1 base clipped from V and 0 bases from J, the junction kept 8 bases outside the gene matches. The CDR3 coding sequence is TGCGCCAGCAGCTTGATGGGACTAGCGGGCTCAAGCTCCTACAATGAGCAGTTCTTC. Translated: CASSLMGLAGSSSYNEQFF.

The chain carries TRBV30 and TRBJ1-1, with 8 bases that match TRBD1. The trim removed 6 bases at V and 4 bases at J, leaving 4 bases unmatched. Looked up from germline, CDR1 is GTSNPN and CDR2 is SVGIG (reference sequence). This CDR3 has 12 amino acids. In DNA, the CDR3 is TGTGCCTGCCAGGGGGCTATCACTGAAGCTTTCTTT. The encoded protein is CACQGAITEAFF.

The V call is TRBV27, the J call TRBJ2-2; TRBD1 is a possible D gene (6 bases). The CDR3 totals 14 residues. With 10 bases removed from V and 6 bases from J, the gap between germline ends came to 18 bases. Germline lookup yields CDR1 MNHEY and CDR2 SMNVEV (reference sequence). The CDR3 reads CATLGAGDAGELFF. DNA for the CDR3: TGTGCCACCTTAGGGGCAGGGGATGCCGGGGAGCTGTTTTTT.

CDR3 sequence: CASSSQGNQETQYF. CDR3 DNA: TGTGCCAGCAGCTCACAGGGTAACCAAGAGACCCAGTACTTC. The J gene is TRBJ2-5, the V gene TRBV7-9; D is perhaps TRBD1 (6 bases). Germline CDR1 and CDR2: SEHNR and FQNEAQ (reference sequence). This CDR3 has 14 amino acids. Trimming took off 4 bases at V and 0 bases at J, with 9 bases between the two ends.

The CDR3 reads CASSLTAGAYTGELFF. DNA of the CDR3: TGTGCCAGCAGCTTAACGGCGGGAGCCTACACCGGGGAGCTGTTTTTT. This rearrangement joins TRBV7-9 to TRBJ2-2, with TRBD2 identical over 7 bases. V was clipped by 2 bases and J by 3 bases; unmatched bases: 6. Germline loops: CDR1 SEHNR, CDR2 FQNEAQ (reference sequence). The CDR3 is 16 amino acids.

The chain employs TRBV6-4 and TRBJ1-1, with a possible D match to TRBD1 (5 bases). The germline V gene has CDR1 MRHNA and CDR2 SNTAGT. The CDR3 loop spans 14 amino acids. Trimming pared 5 bases from V and 3 bases from J, leaving 13 bases between. The chain's CDR3 is CASSKMVGDTEAFF. In DNA form, the CDR3 reads TGTGCCAGCAGTAAGATGGTAGGGGACACTGAAGCTTTCTTT.

The DNA for the CDR3 is TGTGCCAGCTCACCAGAGACAACTAATGAAAAACTGTTTTTT. It translates to CASSPETTNEKLFF. The genes are TRBV18 and TRBJ1-4; D unclear. Germline CDR1 is KGHSH and CDR2 is LQKENI. Between the trimmed V and J ends, which lost 2 bases and 0 bases, there was a span of 4 bases. The CDR3 totals 14 residues. The whole variable domain, remainder taken from reference TRBV18 and TRBJ1-4, is NAGVMQNPRHLVRRRGQEARLRCSPMKGHSHVYWYRQLPEEGLKFMVYLQKENIIDESGMPKERFSAEFPKEGPSILRIQQVVRGDSAAYFCASSPETTNEKLFFGSGTQLSVL.

Of note for this clone: Distinct nucleotide sequences in the sample also encode this CDR3. This rearrangement joins TRBV2 to TRBJ2-3, with 8 bases matching TRBD2. The CDR3 covers 14 residues. Germline V gives CDR1 SNHLY, CDR2 FYNNEI. Trimming cost V 7 bases and J 2 bases; bases outside gene matches: 5. CDR3 in DNA: TGTGCCAGCATCGCTGGACTAGCCACAGATACGCAGTATTTT. Amino acids: CASIAGLATDTQYF.